This T cell receptor beta chain was recorded in a study of sequential checkpoint blockade in melanoma. Study-level results: T-cell fraction and clonality followed PD-L1 and CD8+ counts, not mutational load.

There are 17 residues in the CDR3. The germline V gene has CDR1 SGDLS and CDR2 YYNGEE. V dropped 0 bases and J dropped 5 bases, with 17 bases sitting between them. About this clone: Its target is not known.

Stated treatment: randomized to nivolumab then ipilimumab (arm A) or the reverse (arm B). TCRdb's copy holds only in-frame clones and misses some; the assay was immunoSEQ multiplex PCR. The sample contains roughly 2,000 clones, 20% to 25% of which appear only once. The receptor's source is a human donor with melanoma. This specimen consisted of tumor tissue (inferred from file names), obtained from a patient given nivolumab and ipilimumab in sequence. The chain recombines TRBV9 with TRBJ2-2, with D perhaps given as TRBD1 or TRBD2 (6 bases each). CDR3 DNA: TGTGCCAGCAGCGTAGCGGGGGCCGGGCCCTCTACCGGGGAGCTGTTTTTT. Its protein is CASSVAGAGPSTGELFF.